Sequencing of this TCR beta chain was carried out in a study of cytomegalovirus exposure and HLA in healthy donors. Of note for this clone: What it binds is not known.

The PCR had 60 Vbeta and 13 Jbeta primers. Produced via immunoSEQ multiplex PCR; TCRdb's table is partial and in-frame only. The sample has around 90,000 clones, under 85% seen once; the top ten hold roughly 3%. The CDR3 extends over 12 amino acids. In germline, CDR1 is GTSNPN, CDR2 SVGIG (reference sequence). Trimming shortened V by 2 bases and J by 0 bases, and 3 bases separated the two germline ends. Study outcomes and limitations: Rare TCR sequences dominated, though some public TCRs recurred in many donors. Later analysis suggested links between common viral pathogens and several top significant clusters. In a later analysis, V- and J-gene trimming of beta chains associated with a DCLRE1C missense variant, replicated independently.

This clonotype was obtained from a middle-aged woman in good health and CMV-seronegative. Sequencing was performed on PBMCs. The V call is TRBV30, the J call TRBJ2-3; D remains unclear. The CDR3 reads CAWSHSTDTQYF. Here the CDR3 DNA reads TGTGCCTGGAGTCATAGCACAGATACGCAGTATTTT.